The rows below give T cell receptor beta chains drawn from one sample of a study of blood T cell repertoires in COVID-19. Produced via immunoSEQ multiplex PCR; TCRdb's table is partial and in-frame only. Of some 350,000 clones in the sample, roughly 84% were seen once. The sequenced sample was PBMCs or T cells enriched from blood (not recorded which). Every receptor here comes from a woman in her 30s who had recovered from COVID-19. The CDR3 runs from the conserved cysteine through the conserved F or W. D genes are given only for firm matches. Clone size appears in some rows only: once, few, many, or a class for an expanded clone.

size: NA; D: NA; V: TRBV29-1; J: TRBJ2-2; CDR3: CSVRTEPLELFF; DNA: TGCAGCGTTAGGACAGAGCCTCTGGAGCTGTTTTTT
size: many; D: NA; V: TRBV4-2; J: TRBJ2-2; CDR3: CASSQTSTGELFF; DNA: TGTGCCAGCAGCCAAACTAGCACCGGGGAGCTGTTTTTT
size: NA; D: TRBD2; V: TRBV6-5; J: TRBJ2-1; CDR3: CASSRDYSYNEQFF; DNA: TGTGCCAGCTCACGGGACTACTCCTACAATGAGCAGTTCTTC
size: once; D: NA; V: TRBV7-9; J: TRBJ1-5; CDR3: CASSYQDRPQHF; DNA: TGTGCCAGCAGCTACCAGGACAGGCCCCAGCATTTT
size: NA; D: NA; V: TRBV19; J: TRBJ1-3; CDR3: CASTPTPSGNTIYF; DNA: TGTGCCAGTACCCCGACACCCTCTGGAAACACCATATATTTT
size: NA; D: NA; V: TRBV5-1; J: TRBJ2-7; CDR3: CASSSPTDNYEQYF; DNA: TGCGCCAGCAGCTCCCCGACGGACAACTACGAGCAGTACTTC
size: NA; D: NA; V: TRBV7-9; J: TRBJ2-3; CDR3: CASSPQDTQYF; DNA: TGTGCCAGCAGCCCACAAGATACGCAGTATTTT
size: NA; D: NA; V: TRBV19; J: TRBJ1-2; CDR3: CASSRGLGGYTF; DNA: TGTGCCAGTAGTAGGGGACTGGGAGGCTACACCTTC
size: NA; D: TRBD1; V: TRBV28; J: TRBJ2-7; CDR3: CASNPIQGVSYEQYF; DNA: TGTGCCAGCAACCCTATACAGGGGGTTTCCTACGAGCAGTACTTC
size: NA; D: TRBD1; V: TRBV2; J: TRBJ2-2; CDR3: CASHGQGNPGELFF; DNA: TGTGCCAGCCACGGACAGGGAAACCCCGGGGAGCTGTTTTTT
size: few; D: NA; V: TRBV30; J: TRBJ1-4; CDR3: CAWSGQTNEKLFF; DNA: TGTGCCTGGAGCGGACAAACTAATGAAAAACTGTTTTTT
size: NA; D: NA; V: TRBV28; J: TRBJ1-2; CDR3: CASSFLYYGYTF; DNA: TGTGCCAGCAGTTTCTTGTATTATGGCTACACCTTC
size: few; D: TRBD2; V: TRBV27; J: TRBJ2-7; CDR3: CASTQGGEQYF; DNA: TGTGCCAGCACTCAGGGAGGGGAGCAGTACTTC
size: NA; D: NA; V: TRBV23-1; J: TRBJ1-3; CDR3: CASKPDRAGNTIYF; DNA: TGCGCCAGCAAACCGGACAGAGCTGGAAACACCATATATTTT
size: once; D: NA; V: TRBV2; J: TRBJ1-4; CDR3: CASSERGGAAEKLFF; DNA: TGTGCCAGCAGTGAAAGGGGAGGGGCAGCTGAAAAACTGTTTTTT
size: NA; D: NA; V: TRBV27; J: TRBJ2-7; CDR3: CASSTRDGKYEQYF; DNA: TGTGCCAGCAGTACCAGAGACGGGAAGTACGAGCAGTACTTC
size: NA; D: TRBD1; V: TRBV6-5; J: TRBJ2-5; CDR3: CASSYIGTAGQETQYF; DNA: TGTGCCAGCAGTTACATAGGGACAGCCGGGCAAGAGACCCAGTACTTC
size: few; D: NA; V: TRBV2; J: TRBJ1-2; CDR3: CASISQEGYTF; DNA: TGTGCCAGCATAAGTCAGGAAGGCTACACCTTC
size: NA; D: TRBD1; V: TRBV5-1; J: TRBJ1-2; CDR3: CASSPGQPNYGYTF; DNA: TGCGCCAGCAGCCCGGGACAGCCTAACTATGGCTACACCTTC
size: NA; D: NA; V: TRBV21-1; J: TRBJ2-7; CDR3: CASSKGALSGRIAYEQYF; DNA: TGTGCCAGCAGCAAAGGGGCCCTCAGCGGGAGAATCGCCTACGAGCAGTACTTC
size: NA; D: NA; V: TRBV3-1/TRBV3-2; J: TRBJ1-5; CDR3: CASSHEGQPQHF; DNA: TGTGCCAGCAGCCACGAGGGTCAGCCCCAGCATTTT
size: NA; D: NA; V: TRBV19; J: TRBJ1-1; CDR3: CASTSRDTEAFF; DNA: TGTGCCAGTACGTCCAGGGACACTGAAGCTTTCTTT
size: NA; D: NA; V: TRBV3-1/TRBV3-2; J: TRBJ1-4; CDR3: CASSPLGGQIEKLFF; DNA: TGTGCCAGCAGCCCCCTCGGGGGGCAAATTGAAAAACTGTTTTTT
size: NA; D: NA; V: TRBV12-2; J: TRBJ1-4; CDR3: CASRLYTATNEKLFF; DNA: TGTGCAAGTCGCCTATACACAGCAACTAATGAAAAACTGTTTTTT
size: NA; D: NA; V: TRBV7-9; J: TRBJ2-7; CDR3: CASRAGDEQYF; DNA: TGTGCCAGCAGGGCAGGGGACGAGCAGTACTTC
size: NA; D: NA; V: TRBV4-2; J: TRBJ2-7; CDR3: CASSQDLYEQYF; DNA: TGTGCCAGCAGCCAAGATCTTTACGAGCAGTACTTC
size: NA; D: NA; V: TRBV9; J: TRBJ1-1; CDR3: CASSVAPVRLNTEAFF; DNA: TGTGCCAGCAGCGTAGCGCCGGTCAGGCTGAACACTGAAGCTTTCTTT
size: NA; D: NA; V: TRBV7-9; J: TRBJ1-1; CDR3: CASSARTVNTEAFF; DNA: TGTGCCAGCAGCGCGCGGACAGTGAACACTGAAGCTTTCTTT
size: many; D: NA; V: TRBV30; J: TRBJ1-1; CDR3: CAWNPGKNTEAFF; DNA: TGTGCCTGGAACCCCGGGAAAAACACTGAAGCTTTCTTT
size: once; D: NA; V: TRBV11-2; J: TRBJ2-7; CDR3: CASRYYEQYF; DNA: TGTGCCAGCAGGTACTACGAGCAGTACTTC
size: NA; D: TRBD2; V: TRBV5-1; J: TRBJ2-7; CDR3: CASSLGTSGRLDEQYF; DNA: TGCGCCAGCAGCCTCGGGACTAGCGGGAGGTTGGACGAGCAGTACTTC
size: NA; D: NA; V: TRBV7-9; J: TRBJ1-1; CDR3: CASTLSTGNTEAFF; DNA: TGTGCCAGCACCCTTTCCACGGGTAACACTGAAGCTTTCTTT
size: NA; D: NA; V: TRBV5-6; J: TRBJ1-1; CDR3: CASSPGQSRAFF; DNA: TGTGCCAGCAGCCCCGGACAGAGTCGAGCTTTCTTT
size: NA; D: TRBD1; V: TRBV28; J: TRBJ1-2; CDR3: CASRTNPGQGYEHGYTF; DNA: TGTGCCAGCAGAACAAATCCGGGACAGGGTTATGAGCATGGCTACACCTTC
size: NA; D: NA; V: TRBV11-2; J: TRBJ2-5; CDR3: CASSYDSWETQYF; DNA: TGTGCCAGCAGCTATGACAGTTGGGAGACCCAGTACTTC
size: NA; D: NA; V: TRBV25-1; J: TRBJ2-7; CDR3: CASSEFLGGGSYEQYF; DNA: TGTGCCAGCAGTGAATTTCTTGGGGGAGGCTCCTACGAGCAGTACTTC
size: NA; D: NA; V: TRBV10-3; J: TRBJ2-1; CDR3: CAIGQNNEQFF; DNA: TGTGCCATCGGACAAAACAATGAGCAGTTCTTC
size: NA; D: TRBD2; V: TRBV7-2; J: TRBJ2-1; CDR3: CASRTLAEEQFF; DNA: TGTGCCAGCAGGACCCTAGCGGAGGAGCAGTTCTTC
size: NA; D: NA; V: TRBV6-4; J: TRBJ1-3; CDR3: CASSRATKNTIYF; DNA: TGTGCCAGCAGCAGGGCCACTAAAAACACCATATATTTT
size: NA; D: TRBD1; V: TRBV7-2; J: TRBJ1-3; CDR3: CASSLAPGQGGNTIYF; DNA: TGTGCCAGCAGCTTAGCCCCGGGACAGGGGGGAAACACCATATATTTT
size: NA; D: TRBD1; V: TRBV19; J: TRBJ2-5; CDR3: CASNSGTGTQETQYF; DNA: TGTGCCAGTAACTCGGGGACAGGGACCCAAGAGACCCAGTACTTC
size: few; D: NA; V: TRBV27; J: TRBJ1-5; CDR3: CASSPGSLSNQPQHF; DNA: TGTGCCAGCAGTCCCGGGTCACTTAGCAATCAGCCCCAGCATTTT
size: NA; D: NA; V: TRBV27; J: TRBJ1-1; CDR3: CASSLGQVTEAFF; DNA: TGTGCCAGCAGTTTAGGGCAGGTTACTGAAGCTTTCTTT
size: few; D: TRBD1; V: TRBV9; J: TRBJ2-1; CDR3: CASSARTGGAYNEQFF; DNA: TGTGCCAGCAGCGCGAGGACAGGGGGCGCCTACAATGAGCAGTTCTTC
size: NA; D: NA; V: TRBV18; J: TRBJ2-1; CDR3: CASSPLVREWGEQFF; DNA: TGTGCCAGCTCACCGTTGGTCCGGGAGTGGGGCGAGCAGTTCTTC
size: NA; D: NA; V: TRBV7-9; J: TRBJ1-3; CDR3: CASSPPLHSGKHF; DNA: TGTGCCAGCAGCCCCCCCCTCCATTCAGGCAAACATTTT
size: NA; D: TRBD2; V: TRBV3-1/TRBV3-2; J: TRBJ2-1; CDR3: CASSLLAGGNEQFF; DNA: TGTGCCAGCAGCCTTCTAGCGGGAGGAAATGAGCAGTTCTTC
size: NA; D: TRBD1; V: TRBV5-1; J: TRBJ2-7; CDR3: CASRQLGQGVDEQYF; DNA: TGCGCCAGCAGACAACTGGGACAGGGGGTGGACGAGCAGTACTTC
size: NA; D: TRBD2; V: TRBV5-1; J: TRBJ2-3; CDR3: CASSLLAGGLYSTDTQYF; DNA: TGCGCCAGCAGCTTACTAGCGGGGGGCCTCTATAGCACAGATACGCAGTATTTT
size: once; D: NA; V: TRBV28; J: TRBJ2-7; CDR3: CASLRGSYEQYF; DNA: TGTGCCAGCCTCAGAGGCTCCTACGAGCAGTACTTC
size: NA; D: NA; V: TRBV5-1; J: TRBJ1-4; CDR3: CASSLAAGGLNEKLFF; DNA: TGCGCCAGCAGCTTGGCCGCGGGGGGGCTTAATGAAAAACTGTTTTTT
size: NA; D: TRBD1; V: TRBV7-2; J: TRBJ2-6; CDR3: CASSLVGTGFSGANVLTF; DNA: TGTGCCAGCAGCTTAGTGGGGACAGGGTTTTCTGGGGCCAACGTCCTGACTTTC
size: NA; D: NA; V: TRBV9; J: TRBJ2-3; CDR3: CASSTGDTQYF; DNA: TGTGCCAGCAGCACCGGGGATACGCAGTATTTT
size: once; D: TRBD1; V: TRBV9; J: TRBJ1-2; CDR3: CASSDRQGNGYTF; DNA: TGTGCCAGCAGCGACCGACAGGGTAATGGCTACACCTTC